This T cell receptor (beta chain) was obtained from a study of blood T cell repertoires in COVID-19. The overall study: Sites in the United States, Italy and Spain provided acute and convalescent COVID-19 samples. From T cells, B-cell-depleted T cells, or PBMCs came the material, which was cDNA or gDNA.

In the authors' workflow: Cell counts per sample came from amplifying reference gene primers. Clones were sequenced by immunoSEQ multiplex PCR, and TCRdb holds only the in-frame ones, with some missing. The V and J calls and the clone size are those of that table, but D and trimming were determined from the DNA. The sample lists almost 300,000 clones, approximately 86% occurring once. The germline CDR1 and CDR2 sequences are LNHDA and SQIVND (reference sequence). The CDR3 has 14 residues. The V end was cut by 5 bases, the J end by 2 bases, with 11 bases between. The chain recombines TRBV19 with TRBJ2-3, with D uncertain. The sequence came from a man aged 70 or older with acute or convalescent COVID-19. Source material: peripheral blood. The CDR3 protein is CASSLRYNTDTQYF. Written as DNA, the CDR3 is TGTGCCAGTAGTCTCAGGTACAACACAGATACGCAGTATTTT.